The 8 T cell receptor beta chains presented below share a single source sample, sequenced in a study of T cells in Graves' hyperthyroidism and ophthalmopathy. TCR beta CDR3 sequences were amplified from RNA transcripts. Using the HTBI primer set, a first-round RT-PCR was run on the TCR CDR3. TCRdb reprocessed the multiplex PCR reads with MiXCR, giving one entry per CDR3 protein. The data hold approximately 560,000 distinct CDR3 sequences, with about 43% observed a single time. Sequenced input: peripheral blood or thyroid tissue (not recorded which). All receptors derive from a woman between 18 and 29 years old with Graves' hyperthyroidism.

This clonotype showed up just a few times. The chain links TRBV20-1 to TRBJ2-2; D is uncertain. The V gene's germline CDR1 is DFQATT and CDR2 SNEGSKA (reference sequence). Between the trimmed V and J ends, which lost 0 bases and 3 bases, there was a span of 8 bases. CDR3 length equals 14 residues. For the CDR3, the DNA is TGCAGTGCTAGAGATTATAGGGACACCGGGGAGCTGTTTTTT. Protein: CSARDYRDTGELFF.

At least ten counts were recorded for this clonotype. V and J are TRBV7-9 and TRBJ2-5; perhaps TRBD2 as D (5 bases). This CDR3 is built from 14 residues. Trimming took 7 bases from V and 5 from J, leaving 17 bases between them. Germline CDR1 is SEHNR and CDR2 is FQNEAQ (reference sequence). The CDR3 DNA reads TGTGCCAGCACCCCAGTGGGCAGGAGGGAGACCCAGTACTTC. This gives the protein CASTPVGRRETQYF.

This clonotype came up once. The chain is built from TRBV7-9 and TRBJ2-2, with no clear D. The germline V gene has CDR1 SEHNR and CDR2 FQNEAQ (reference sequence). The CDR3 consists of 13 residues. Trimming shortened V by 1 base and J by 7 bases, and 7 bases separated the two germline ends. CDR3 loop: CASSLGYRGELFF. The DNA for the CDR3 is TGTGCCAGCAGCTTAGGTTACCGCGGGGAGCTGTTTTTT.

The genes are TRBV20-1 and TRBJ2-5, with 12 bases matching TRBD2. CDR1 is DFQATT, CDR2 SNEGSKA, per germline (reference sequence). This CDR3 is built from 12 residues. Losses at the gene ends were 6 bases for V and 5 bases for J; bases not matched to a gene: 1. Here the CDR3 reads CSAGTSGETQYF. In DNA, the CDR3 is TGCAGTGCGGGGACTAGCGGGGAGACCCAGTACTTC.

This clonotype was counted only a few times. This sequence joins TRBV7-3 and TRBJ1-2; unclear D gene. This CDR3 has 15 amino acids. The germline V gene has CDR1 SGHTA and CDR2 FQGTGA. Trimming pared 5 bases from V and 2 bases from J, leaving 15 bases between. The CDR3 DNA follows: TGTGCCAGCAGCCCTAGCCCCGGACGGAACTATGGCTACACCTTC. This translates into CASSPSPGRNYGYTF.

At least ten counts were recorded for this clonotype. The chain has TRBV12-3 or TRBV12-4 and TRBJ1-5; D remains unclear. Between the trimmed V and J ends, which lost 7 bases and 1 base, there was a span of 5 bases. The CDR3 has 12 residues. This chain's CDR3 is CASKGSNQPQHF. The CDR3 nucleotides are TGTGCCAGCAAAGGGAGCAATCAGCCCCAGCATTTT.

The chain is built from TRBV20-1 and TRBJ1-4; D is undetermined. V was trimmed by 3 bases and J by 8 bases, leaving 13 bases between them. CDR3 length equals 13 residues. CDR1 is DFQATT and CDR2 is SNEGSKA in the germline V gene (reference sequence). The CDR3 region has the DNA TGCAGTGCTAGTAATAAAGGGCCAGAAAAACTGTTTTTT. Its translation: CSASNKGPEKLFF.

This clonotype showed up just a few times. CDR3 DNA: TGTGCCAGCAGCGTAGAAGGAGGTAGCCCTGAAGCTTTCTTT. Translation gives CASSVEGGSPEAFF. V and J are TRBV9 and TRBJ1-1, with D unresolved. V gave up 0 bases and J gave up 6 bases, with 12 bases separating them. CDR1 and CDR2 from the germline V gene are SGDLS and YYNGEE. The CDR3 is made up of 14 amino acids.